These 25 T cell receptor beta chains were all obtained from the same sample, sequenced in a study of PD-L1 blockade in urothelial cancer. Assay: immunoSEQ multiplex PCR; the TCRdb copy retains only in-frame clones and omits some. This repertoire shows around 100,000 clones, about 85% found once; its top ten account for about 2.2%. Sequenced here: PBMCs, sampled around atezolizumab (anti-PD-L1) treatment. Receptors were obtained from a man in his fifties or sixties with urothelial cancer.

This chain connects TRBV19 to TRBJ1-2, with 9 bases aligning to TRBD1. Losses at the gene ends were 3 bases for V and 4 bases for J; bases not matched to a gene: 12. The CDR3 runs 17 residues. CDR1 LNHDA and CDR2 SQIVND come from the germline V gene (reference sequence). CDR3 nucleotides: TGTGCCAGTAGTATGACCGGGACAGGGCTCCTCGGCTATGGCTACACCTTC. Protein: CASSMTGTGLLGYGYTF.

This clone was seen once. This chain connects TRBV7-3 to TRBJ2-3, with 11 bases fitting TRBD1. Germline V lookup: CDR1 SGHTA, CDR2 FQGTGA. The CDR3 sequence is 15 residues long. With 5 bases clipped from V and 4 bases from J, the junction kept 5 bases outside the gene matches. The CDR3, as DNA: TGTGCCAGCAGCCGGGACAGGGGGTCATCAGATACGCAGTATTTT. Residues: CASSRDRGSSDTQYF.

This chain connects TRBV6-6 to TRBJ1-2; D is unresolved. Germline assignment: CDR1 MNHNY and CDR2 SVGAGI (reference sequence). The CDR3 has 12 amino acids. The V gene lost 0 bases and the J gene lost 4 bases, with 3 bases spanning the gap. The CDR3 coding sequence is TGTGCCAGCAGTTACTCCGGCTATGGCTACACCTTC. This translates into CASSYSGYGYTF.

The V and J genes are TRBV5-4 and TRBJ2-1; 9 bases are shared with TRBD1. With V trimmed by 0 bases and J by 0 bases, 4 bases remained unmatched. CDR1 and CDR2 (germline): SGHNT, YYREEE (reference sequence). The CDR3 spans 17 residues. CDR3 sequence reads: CASSLATGGGSYNEQFF. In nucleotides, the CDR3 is TGTGCCAGCAGCTTGGCGACAGGGGGTGGCTCCTACAATGAGCAGTTCTTC.

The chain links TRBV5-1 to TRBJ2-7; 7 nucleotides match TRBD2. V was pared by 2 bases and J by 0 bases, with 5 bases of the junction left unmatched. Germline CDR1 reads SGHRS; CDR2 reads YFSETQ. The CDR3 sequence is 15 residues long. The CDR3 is CASSLASGPSYEQYF. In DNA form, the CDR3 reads TGCGCCAGCAGCTTAGCTAGCGGCCCCTCCTACGAGCAGTACTTC.

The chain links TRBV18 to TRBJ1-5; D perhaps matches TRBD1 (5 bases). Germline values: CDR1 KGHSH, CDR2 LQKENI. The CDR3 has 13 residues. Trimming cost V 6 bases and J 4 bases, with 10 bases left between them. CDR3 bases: TGTGCCAGCTCGCCGGGGGAAAATCAGCCCCAGCATTTT. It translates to CASSPGENQPQHF.

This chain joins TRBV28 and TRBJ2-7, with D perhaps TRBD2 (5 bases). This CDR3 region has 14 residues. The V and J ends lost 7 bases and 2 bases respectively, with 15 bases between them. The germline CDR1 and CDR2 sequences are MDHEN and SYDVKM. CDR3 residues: CASKTLGSAYEQYF. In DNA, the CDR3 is TGTGCCAGCAAAACTCTGGGGAGCGCCTACGAGCAGTACTTC.

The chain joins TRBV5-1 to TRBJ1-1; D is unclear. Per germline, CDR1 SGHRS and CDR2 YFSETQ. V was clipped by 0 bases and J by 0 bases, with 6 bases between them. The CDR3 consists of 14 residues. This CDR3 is CASSLAGMNTEAFF. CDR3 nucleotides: TGCGCCAGCAGCTTGGCCGGGATGAACACTGAAGCTTTCTTT. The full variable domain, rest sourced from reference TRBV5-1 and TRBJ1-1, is KAGVTQTPRYLIKTRGQQVTLSCSPISGHRSVSWYQQTPGQGLQFLFEYFSETQRNKGNFPGRFSGRQFSNSRSEMNVSTLELGDSALYLCASSLAGMNTEAFFGQGTRLTVV.

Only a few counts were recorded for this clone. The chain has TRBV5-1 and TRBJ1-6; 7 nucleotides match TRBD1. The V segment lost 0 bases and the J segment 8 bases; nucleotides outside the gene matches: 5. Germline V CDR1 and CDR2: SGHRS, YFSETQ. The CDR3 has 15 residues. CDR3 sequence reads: CASSLVTGPDSPLHF. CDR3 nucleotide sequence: TGCGCCAGCAGCTTGGTGACAGGGCCCGATTCACCCCTCCACTTT.

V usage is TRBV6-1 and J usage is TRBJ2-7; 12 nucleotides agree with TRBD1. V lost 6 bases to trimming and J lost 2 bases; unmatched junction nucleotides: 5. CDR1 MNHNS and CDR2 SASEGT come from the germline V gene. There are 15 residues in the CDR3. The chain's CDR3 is CASRGQGAGTYEQYF. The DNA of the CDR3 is TGTGCCAGCAGGGGACAGGGGGCGGGAACCTACGAGCAGTACTTC.

The CDR3 DNA sequence: TGTGCCAGCAGCGCAGGAGACGGGAGCTCCTACGAGCAGTACTTC. It codes for CASSAGDGSSYEQYF. The genes are TRBV9 and TRBJ2-7, with a tentative D call TRBD2 (6 bases). Trimming left V 3 bases short and J 0 bases short, with 13 bases between. Germline CDR1 reads SGDLS; CDR2 reads YYNGEE. The CDR3 spans 15 residues.

CDR3 bases: TGCGCCAGCAGCCAAGAAGGAGGGACAGGGAACGAAAAACTGTTTTTT. Protein: CASSQEGGTGNEKLFF. The rearrangement links TRBV4-1 to TRBJ1-4; 9 nucleotides match TRBD1. After removal of 0 bases from V and 8 bases from J, the junction contained 7 bases not matched to a gene. The CDR3 consists of 16 residues. CDR1 is MGHRA and CDR2 is YSYEKL in the germline V gene.

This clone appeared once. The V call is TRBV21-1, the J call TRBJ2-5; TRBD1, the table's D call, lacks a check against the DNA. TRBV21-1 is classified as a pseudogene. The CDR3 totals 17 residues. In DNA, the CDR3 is TGTGCCAGCAGCAAAAACGATACAGGGCGGTACCAAGAGACCCAGTACTTC. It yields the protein CASSKNDTGRYQETQYF.

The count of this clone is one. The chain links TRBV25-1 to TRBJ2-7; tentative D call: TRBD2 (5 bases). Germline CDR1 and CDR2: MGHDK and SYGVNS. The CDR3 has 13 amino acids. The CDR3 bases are TGTCCGGGGAATAGTACGGTTTCGTTGGAGCAGTACTTC. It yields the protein CPGNSTVSLEQYF.

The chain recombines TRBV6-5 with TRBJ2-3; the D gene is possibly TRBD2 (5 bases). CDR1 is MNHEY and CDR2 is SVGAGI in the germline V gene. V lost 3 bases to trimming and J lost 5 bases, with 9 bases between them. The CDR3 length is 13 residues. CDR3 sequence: CASSYRGVDTQYF. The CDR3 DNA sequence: TGTGCCAGCAGTTATCGGGGAGTAGATACGCAGTATTTT.

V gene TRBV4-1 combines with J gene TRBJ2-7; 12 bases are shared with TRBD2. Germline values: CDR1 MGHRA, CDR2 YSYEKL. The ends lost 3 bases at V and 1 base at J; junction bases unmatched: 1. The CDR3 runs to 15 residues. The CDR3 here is CASSQLAGGSYEQYF. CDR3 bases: TGCGCCAGCAGCCAGCTAGCGGGAGGGTCCTACGAGCAGTACTTC.

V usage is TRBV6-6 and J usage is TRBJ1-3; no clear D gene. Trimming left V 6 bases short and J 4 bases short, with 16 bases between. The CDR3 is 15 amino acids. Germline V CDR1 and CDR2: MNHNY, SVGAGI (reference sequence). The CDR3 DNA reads TGTGCCAGCAGAACCGGACCTAGCCTGGGAAACACCATATATTTT. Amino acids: CASRTGPSLGNTIYF.

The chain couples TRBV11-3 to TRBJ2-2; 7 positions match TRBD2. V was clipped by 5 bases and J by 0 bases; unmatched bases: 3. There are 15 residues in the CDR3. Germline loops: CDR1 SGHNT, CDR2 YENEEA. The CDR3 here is CASSLGTTNTGELFF. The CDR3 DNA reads TGTGCCAGCAGCCTCGGGACTACGAACACCGGGGAGCTGTTTTTT.

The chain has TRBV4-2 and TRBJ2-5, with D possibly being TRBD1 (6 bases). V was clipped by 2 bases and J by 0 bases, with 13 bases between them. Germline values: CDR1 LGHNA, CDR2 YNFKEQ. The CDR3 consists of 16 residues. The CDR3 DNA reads TGTGCCAGCAGCCAAAGGGGGAGCGGCTACCAAGAGACCCAGTACTTC. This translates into CASSQRGSGYQETQYF.

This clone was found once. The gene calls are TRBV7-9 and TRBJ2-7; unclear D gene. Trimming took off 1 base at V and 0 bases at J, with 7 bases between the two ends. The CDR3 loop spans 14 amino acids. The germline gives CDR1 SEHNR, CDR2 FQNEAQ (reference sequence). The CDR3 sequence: CASSLVEISYEQYF. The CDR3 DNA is TGTGCCAGCAGCTTAGTCGAGATCTCCTACGAGCAGTACTTC. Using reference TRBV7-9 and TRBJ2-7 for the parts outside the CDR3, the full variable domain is DTGVSQNPRHKITKRGQNVTFRCDPISEHNRLYWYRQTLGQGPEFLTYFQNEAQLEKSRLLSDRFSAERPKGSFSTLEIQRTEQGDSAMYLCASSLVEISYEQYFGPGTRLTVT.

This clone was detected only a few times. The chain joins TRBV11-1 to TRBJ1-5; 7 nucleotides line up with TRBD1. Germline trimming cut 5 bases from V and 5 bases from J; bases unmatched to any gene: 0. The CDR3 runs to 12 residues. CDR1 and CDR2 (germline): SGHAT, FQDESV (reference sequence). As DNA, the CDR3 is TGTGCCAGCAGCCAGGGGGATCAGCCCCAGCATTTT. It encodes CASSQGDQPQHF.

CDR3 in DNA: TGTGCCAGTAGTTTCGCCCTTCAGCAGCCCCAGCATTTT. As protein: CASSFALQQPQHF. The J gene is TRBJ1-5, the V gene TRBV19, with D hard to call. The CDR3 spans 13 residues. V was clipped by 5 bases and J by 7 bases, with 12 bases between them. Germline CDR1 LNHDA, CDR2 SQIVND (reference sequence). The full variable domain, its missing parts supplied by reference TRBV19 and TRBJ1-5, is DGGITQSPKYLFRKEGQNVTLSCEQNLNHDAMYWYRQDPGQGLRLIYYSQIVNDFQKGDIAEGYSVSREKKESFPLTVTSAQKNPTAFYLCASSFALQQPQHFGDGTRLSIL.

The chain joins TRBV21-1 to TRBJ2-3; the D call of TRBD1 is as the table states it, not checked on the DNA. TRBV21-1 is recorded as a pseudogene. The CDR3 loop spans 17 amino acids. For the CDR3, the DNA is TGTGCCAGCAGCGGCATCAGGGGTCTATATCCCACAGATACGCAGTATTTT. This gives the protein CASSGIRGLYPTDTQYF.

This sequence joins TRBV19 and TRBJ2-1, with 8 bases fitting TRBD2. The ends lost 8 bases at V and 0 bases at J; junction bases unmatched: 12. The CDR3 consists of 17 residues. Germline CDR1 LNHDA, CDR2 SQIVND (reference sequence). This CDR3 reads CASRAGSGTSSYNEQFF. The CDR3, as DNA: TGTGCCAGTCGAGCCGGTAGCGGGACGAGCTCCTACAATGAGCAGTTCTTC.

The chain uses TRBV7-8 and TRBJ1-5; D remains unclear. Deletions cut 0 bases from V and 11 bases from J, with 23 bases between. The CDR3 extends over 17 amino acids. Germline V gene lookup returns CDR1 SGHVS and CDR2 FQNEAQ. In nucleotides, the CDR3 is TGTGCCAGCAGCTTAGCGCCTAGAGATTTATTTCCCTTAGCCCAGCATTTT. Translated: CASSLAPRDLFPLAQHF.